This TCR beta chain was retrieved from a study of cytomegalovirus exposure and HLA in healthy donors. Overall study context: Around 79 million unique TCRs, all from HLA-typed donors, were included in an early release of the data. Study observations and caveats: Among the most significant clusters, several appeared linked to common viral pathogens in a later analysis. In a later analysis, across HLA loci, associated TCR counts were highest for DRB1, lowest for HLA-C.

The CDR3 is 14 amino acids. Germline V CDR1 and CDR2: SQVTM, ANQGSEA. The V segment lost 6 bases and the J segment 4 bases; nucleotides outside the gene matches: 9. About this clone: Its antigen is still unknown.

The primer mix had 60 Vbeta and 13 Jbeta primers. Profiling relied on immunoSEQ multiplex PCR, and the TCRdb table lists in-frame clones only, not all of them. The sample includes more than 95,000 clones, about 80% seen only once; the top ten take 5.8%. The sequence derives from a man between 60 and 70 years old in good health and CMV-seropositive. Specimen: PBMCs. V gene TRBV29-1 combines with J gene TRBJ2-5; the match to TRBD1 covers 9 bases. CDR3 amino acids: CSVVTGGVGETQYF. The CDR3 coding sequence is TGCAGCGTCGTGACAGGGGGGGTCGGAGAGACCCAGTACTTC.